This TCR beta chain was sequenced for a study of CD4+ T cells in melanoma (dated by TCRdb to between 2022 and 2023). A note on the overall study: Neoantigen-specific CD4+ T cells in human melanoma were what the study investigated.

A few counts support this clone. Its antigen is currently not known. No base-level quality is on record; no much larger clone is a single base apart. The receptor library was made with the immunoSEQ multiplex PCR assay. TCRdb retrieved this table from immuneACCESS and kept in-frame rearrangements only. Not all clones are present; in checked studies, unresolved V genes account for under half, and no reason is known for the remainder. This sample is represented by approximately 5,000 clones; about 70% of them were singletons. Roughly a quarter of the sample belongs to the ten largest clones. Donors were patients with melanoma. The study at large found these results: The report described a correlation between neoantigen-specific CD4+ T cells and the function of CD8+ T cells, macrophages and B cells. Neoantigen-specific CD4+ T cells in melanoma were reported to have a range of differentiation states.

Sequencing input: cells from a culture (not recorded whether cultured in vitro). The receptor was isolated from a human donor with melanoma.

The DNA sequence reads TGTGCCAGCAGCGCCGGGACAGGGGTCACCGGGGAGCTGTTTTTT. This encodes CASSAGTGVTGELFF. Recombination connected TRBV7-9 to TRBJ2-2, with 10 middle bases fitting TRBD1. V ends up 5 bases short and J 4 bases short, with an unmatched junction base count of 4. Reading from cysteine to phenylalanine, the CDR3 counts 15 amino acids. The read is trimmed to its CDR3 DNA, 45 bases read in frame from base 1. Sequences SEHNR (CDR1) and FQNEAQ (CDR2) are obtained from the germline V gene (reference sequence).